The 4 T cell receptor beta chains in this list originate from one sample, sequenced in a study of T cell responses to AZD1222 COVID-19 vaccine. Assay used: immunoSEQ multiplex PCR; TCRdb lists only in-frame clones, some missing. The table lists 200,000 to 250,000 clones, about 94% of them singletons. This material consisted of peripheral blood, taken 28 days after the second dose of the MenACWY control vaccine. These receptors all come from an adult who received the MenACWY meningococcal vaccine as a control.

The chain links TRBV29-1 to TRBJ1-1; tentative D call: TRBD1 (5 bases). CDR1 is SQVTM and CDR2 is ANQGSEA in the germline V gene. The CDR3 is made up of 14 amino acids. Trimming removed 4 bases from V and 0 bases from J, with 12 bases in between. CDR3 DNA sequence: TGCAGCGTTGTGGGGCGCCACATGAACACTGAAGCTTTCTTT. Translation gives CSVVGRHMNTEAFF.

This clone has only one observation. The chain uses TRBV6-5 and TRBJ2-5; 9 nucleotides match TRBD1. Germline trimming cut 7 bases from V and 2 bases from J; bases unmatched to any gene: 5. Germline values: CDR1 MNHEY, CDR2 SVGAGI. CDR3 length: 14 residues. This CDR3 reads CASTVGQGQETQYF. CDR3 in DNA: TGTGCCAGCACAGTGGGACAGGGACAAGAGACCCAGTACTTC.

The chain employs TRBV15 and TRBJ1-5; TRBD1 agrees at 7 bases. The germline gives CDR1 LNHNV, CDR2 YYDKDF (reference sequence). The CDR3 consists of 15 residues. V trimming: 7 bases; J trimming: 0 bases; junction bases outside the gene matches: 6. CDR3 nucleotide sequence: TGTGCCACCACCTCCGGGACAGATAGCAATCAGCCCCAGCATTTT. This translates into CATTSGTDSNQPQHF.

The V and J genes are TRBV5-6 and TRBJ2-6; D might be TRBD1 (6 bases). The CDR3 runs to 16 residues. Germline V gives CDR1 SGHDT, CDR2 YYEEEE. V was trimmed by 1 base and J by 2 bases, leaving 10 bases between them. This CDR3 is CASSLTGLAGANVLTF. The CDR3 DNA reads as TGTGCCAGCAGCTTGACAGGGTTAGCTGGGGCCAACGTCCTGACTTTC.